This T cell receptor (beta chain) stems from a study of cytomegalovirus exposure and HLA in healthy donors. At the level of the study: The same platform was used for the roughly 120 validation repertoires as for the roughly 730 first-cohort repertoires, as reported in a later analysis. General study points: Usually a TCR sequence was rare, but some public TCRs were found in many donors. According to a subsequent analysis, TCR clusters identified in the first cohort showed a tendency to co-occur across the 100 to 150 validation repertoires.

Data came from immunoSEQ multiplex PCR; TCRdb stores just in-frame clones and leaves some out. In the table there are about 130,000 clones, roughly nine tenths of which are singletons. The CDR3 has 14 amino acids. Trimming cost V 4 bases and J 8 bases, with 17 bases left between them. Looked up from germline, CDR1 is MNHNS and CDR2 is SASEGT. About this clone: Its target is unknown.

This clonotype was obtained from a woman aged 18-29 years in good health and CMV-seronegative. This sequence joins TRBV6-1 and TRBJ1-2; D call uncertain. The sequencing input was PBMCs. The CDR3 loop reads CASSVPLGETGYTF. CDR3 DNA: TGTGCCAGCAGTGTGCCCTTGGGAGAGACCGGCTACACCTTC.